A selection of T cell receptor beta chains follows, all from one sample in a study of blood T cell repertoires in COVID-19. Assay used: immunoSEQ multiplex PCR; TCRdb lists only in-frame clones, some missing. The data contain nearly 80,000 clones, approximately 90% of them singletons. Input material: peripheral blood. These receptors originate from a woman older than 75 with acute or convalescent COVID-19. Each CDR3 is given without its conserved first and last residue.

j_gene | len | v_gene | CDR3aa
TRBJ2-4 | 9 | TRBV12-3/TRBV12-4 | ASRSEVTQY
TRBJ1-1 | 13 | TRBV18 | ASSLQGASGTEAF
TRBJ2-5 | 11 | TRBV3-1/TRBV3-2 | ASSSTVQETQY
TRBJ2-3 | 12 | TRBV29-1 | SVEPGGWTDTQY
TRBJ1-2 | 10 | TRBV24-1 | ATSEDSYGYT
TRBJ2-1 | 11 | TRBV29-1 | SGGGDVYNEQF
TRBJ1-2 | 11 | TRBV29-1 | SALKQGTYGYT
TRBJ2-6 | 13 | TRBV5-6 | ASSLRGTGANVLT
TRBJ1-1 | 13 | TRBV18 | ASSPPTGVRTEAF
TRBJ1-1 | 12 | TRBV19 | ASMGGEGFSEAF
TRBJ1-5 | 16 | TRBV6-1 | ASSEAGGLGPSNQPQH
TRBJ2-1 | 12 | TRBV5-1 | ASSLASGVNEQF
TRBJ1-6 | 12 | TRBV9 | ASSGQGQNSPLH
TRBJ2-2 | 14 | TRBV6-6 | ASSGGLAGGTGELF
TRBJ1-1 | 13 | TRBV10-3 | AISDAGGLNTEAF
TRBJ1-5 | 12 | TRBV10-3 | AIWGGQSNQPQH
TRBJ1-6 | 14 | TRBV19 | ASSPRRVLNNSPLH
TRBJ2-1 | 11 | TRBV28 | ASAGFRRGEQF
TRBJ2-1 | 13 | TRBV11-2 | ASSLGGGPYNEQF
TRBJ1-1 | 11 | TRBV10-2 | ASSPGTVLFAF
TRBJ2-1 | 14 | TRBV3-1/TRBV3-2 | ASSLWTSGSYNEQF
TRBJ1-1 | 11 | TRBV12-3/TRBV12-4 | ASRRRAGTEAF
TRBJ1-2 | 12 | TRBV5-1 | ASSPGQGGYGYT
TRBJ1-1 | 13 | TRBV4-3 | ASSQDRLGNTEAF
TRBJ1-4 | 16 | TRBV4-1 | ASSLRQGEATKREKLF
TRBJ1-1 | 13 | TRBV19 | ASHPGGAGVTEAF
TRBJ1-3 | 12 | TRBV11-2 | ASSPQRGTDTIY
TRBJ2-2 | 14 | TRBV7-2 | ASSLEPAGNTGELF
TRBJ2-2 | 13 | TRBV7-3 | ASSLAGGGTGELF
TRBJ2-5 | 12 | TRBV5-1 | ASSLDREGETQY
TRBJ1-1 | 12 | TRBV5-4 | ASSPGTMNTEAF
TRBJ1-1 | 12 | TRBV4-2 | ASSLREGDPEAF
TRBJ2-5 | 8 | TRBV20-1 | SASEETQY
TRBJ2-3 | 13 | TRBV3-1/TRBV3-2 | ASSLLGGETDTQY
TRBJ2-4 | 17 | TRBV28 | ASRLWGSGRAAGKNIQY
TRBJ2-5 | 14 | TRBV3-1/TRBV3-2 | ASSQVAGGPRETQY
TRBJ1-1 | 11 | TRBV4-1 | ASRRAVAAEAF
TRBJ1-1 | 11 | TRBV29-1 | SVQGARNTEAF
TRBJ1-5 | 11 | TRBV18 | ASSTDRAQPQH
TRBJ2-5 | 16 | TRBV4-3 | ASSLRRGSGGTRETQY
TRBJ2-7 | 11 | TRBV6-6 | ASSDRGTYEQY
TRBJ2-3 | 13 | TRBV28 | ASSNRGSLTDTQY
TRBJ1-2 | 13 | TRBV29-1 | SVVQGSGNRYGYT
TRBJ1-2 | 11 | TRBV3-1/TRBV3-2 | ASSRTRDSGYT
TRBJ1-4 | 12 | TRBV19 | ASSPIRVREKLF
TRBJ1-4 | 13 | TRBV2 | ASTREGTTNEKLF
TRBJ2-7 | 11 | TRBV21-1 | ASSKVEQHEQY